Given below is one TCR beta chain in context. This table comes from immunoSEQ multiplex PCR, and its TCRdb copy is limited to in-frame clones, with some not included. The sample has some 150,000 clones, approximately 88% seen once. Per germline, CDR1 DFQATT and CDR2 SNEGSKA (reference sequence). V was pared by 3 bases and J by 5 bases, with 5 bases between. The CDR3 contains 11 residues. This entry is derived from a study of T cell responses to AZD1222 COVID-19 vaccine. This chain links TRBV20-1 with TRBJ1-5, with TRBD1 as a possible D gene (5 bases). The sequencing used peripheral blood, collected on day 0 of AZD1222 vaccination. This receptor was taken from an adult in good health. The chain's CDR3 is CSASRDQPQHF. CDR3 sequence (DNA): TGCAGTGCTAGCAGGGATCAGCCCCAGCATTTT.